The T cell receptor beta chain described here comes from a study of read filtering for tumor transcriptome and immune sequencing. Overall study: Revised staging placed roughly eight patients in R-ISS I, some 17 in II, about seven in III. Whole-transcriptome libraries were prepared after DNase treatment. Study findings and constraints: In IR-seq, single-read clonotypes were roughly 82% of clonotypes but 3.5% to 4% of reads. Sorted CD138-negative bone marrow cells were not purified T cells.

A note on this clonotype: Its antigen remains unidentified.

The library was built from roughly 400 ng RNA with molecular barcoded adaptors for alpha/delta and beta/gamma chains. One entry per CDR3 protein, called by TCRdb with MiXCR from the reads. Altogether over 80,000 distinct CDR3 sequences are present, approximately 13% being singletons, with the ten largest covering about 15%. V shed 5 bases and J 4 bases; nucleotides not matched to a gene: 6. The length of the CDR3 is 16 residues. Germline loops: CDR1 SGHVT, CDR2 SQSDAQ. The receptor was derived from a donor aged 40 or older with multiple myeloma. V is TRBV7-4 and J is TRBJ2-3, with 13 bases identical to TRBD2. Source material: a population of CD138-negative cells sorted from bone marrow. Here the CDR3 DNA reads TGTGCCAGCAGCCTTACTAGCGGGAGGGCCTCAGATACGCAGTATTTT. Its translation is CASSLTSGRASDTQYF.